This T cell receptor beta chain was captured in a study of identical twins. Study results and caveats: Insertions were fewer in abundant cord blood beta clonotypes, whereas memory repertoires showed none of this pattern. Low generation-probability sequences were in excess among twin-shared out-of-frame alpha sequences. Beta out-of-frame twin sharing showed a weaker excess.

Carrying unique molecular identifiers, the cDNA also gained a universal primer site through template switching. TCRdb re-called the 5' RACE reads through MiXCR, storing one row per CDR3 protein. The table lists some 460,000 distinct CDR3 sequences, 13% to 15% of them singletons. The CDR3 has 11 residues. Trimming shortened V by 7 bases and J by 3 bases, and 9 bases separated the two germline ends. From germline, CDR1 is SQVTM and CDR2 ANQGSEA. Notes on this clonotype: Its antigen is as yet unknown.

These sequences were also reported in another study, on yellow fever vaccine responses in identical twins.

Sequenced sample: CD4+ T cells sorted from blood. The genes are TRBV29-1 and TRBJ1-1; maybe TRBD1 (6 bases). This TCR came from a woman younger than 35 in good health. The CDR3 loop reads CSGHRDTEAFF. CDR3 in DNA: TGCAGCGGCCACAGGGACACTGAAGCTTTCTTT.